This TCR beta chain appears in the sequencing data of a study of blood T cell repertoires in COVID-19. Background on the study: PBMCs, B-cell-depleted T cells, or T cells were the source of the cDNA or gDNA that made up the material.

The protocol was immunoSEQ multiplex PCR, while the TCRdb copy is restricted to in-frame clones and leaves out a portion. This table has about 130,000 clones, about 76% appearing once. Germline CDR1 MNHEY, CDR2 SVGAGI. The CDR3 has 15 amino acids. Trimming pared 2 bases from V and 8 bases from J, leaving 18 bases between. A Seattle source enrolled patients during active infection and followed them longitudinally. This sequence was found in a woman between 70 and 85 years old with COVID-19, enrolled during active disease. This chain connects TRBV6-5 to TRBJ1-1; D is possibly TRBD1 (5 bases). Sequencing was done on a sample of peripheral blood. In DNA form, the CDR3 reads TGTGCCAGCAGTTACGGGACGAGGAGCGGGGGGGAAGCTTTCTTT. It translates to CASSYGTRSGGEAFF.